Listed below are T cell receptor beta chains from one sample, sequenced in a study of T-cell memory formation after mild COVID-19. A single record per CDR3 protein comes from TCRdb applying MiXCR to the 5' RACE reads. The table records 120,000 to 150,000 distinct CDR3 sequences, about 19% of them present only once. The sequencing input was PBMCs or a T cell subset sorted from them (not recorded which). These receptors came from an adult woman who had mild COVID-19 (a few samples of this study predate the infection). Cell type and time point are not known. Each CDR3 is given with its conserved first and last residue. D genes are given only for firm matches. Not every row has a clone size; where given, it reads once, few, many or a size class.

D gene: NA; J gene: TRBJ1-1; V gene: TRBV30; clone size: NA; CDR3 protein: CAWTFGDARDTEAFF; CDR3 DNA: TGTGCCTGGACCTTTGGGGACGCCCGGGACACTGAAGCTTTCTTT
D gene: TRBD2; J gene: TRBJ2-2; V gene: TRBV12-3/TRBV12-4; clone size: few; CDR3 protein: CASRSGRKVGELFF; CDR3 DNA: TGTGCCAGCAGGAGCGGGAGAAAGGTCGGGGAGCTGTTTTTT
D gene: NA; J gene: TRBJ1-1; V gene: TRBV20-1; clone size: few; CDR3 protein: CSARDSYGNTEAFF; CDR3 DNA: TGCAGTGCTAGAGATTCCTATGGGAACACTGAAGCTTTCTTT
D gene: TRBD2; J gene: TRBJ2-3; V gene: TRBV24-1; clone size: few; CDR3 protein: CATSDPAGITDTQYF; CDR3 DNA: TGTGCCACCAGTGATCCAGCGGGGATCACAGATACGCAGTATTTT
D gene: TRBD1; J gene: TRBJ2-3; V gene: TRBV10-3; clone size: few; CDR3 protein: CAISEQGIIGFTDTQYF; CDR3 DNA: TGTGCCATCAGTGAACAGGGGATCATTGGGTTCACAGATACGCAGTATTTT
D gene: NA; J gene: TRBJ2-7; V gene: TRBV6-5; clone size: NA; CDR3 protein: CASSSRSSYEQYF; CDR3 DNA: TGTGCCAGCAGTTCGAGGAGCTCCTACGAGCAGTACTTC
D gene: NA; J gene: TRBJ1-1; V gene: TRBV7-2; clone size: NA; CDR3 protein: CASSRGENTEAFF; CDR3 DNA: TGTGCCAGCAGCCGGGGCGAGAACACTGAAGCTTTCTTT
D gene: NA; J gene: TRBJ2-7; V gene: TRBV4-3; clone size: NA; CDR3 protein: CASRSRIGGLAGDEQYF; CDR3 DNA: TGCGCCAGCAGGAGCAGAATCGGCGGGCTAGCTGGGGACGAGCAGTACTTC
D gene: TRBD1; J gene: TRBJ2-7; V gene: TRBV27; clone size: few; CDR3 protein: CASRLQGANSYEQYF; CDR3 DNA: TGTGCCAGCAGGTTACAGGGGGCGAACTCCTACGAGCAGTACTTC
D gene: NA; J gene: TRBJ2-4; V gene: TRBV18; clone size: few; CDR3 protein: CASSVDDKNIQYF; CDR3 DNA: TGTGCCAGCTCAGTTGACGACAAAAACATTCAGTACTTC
D gene: NA; J gene: TRBJ2-7; V gene: TRBV30; clone size: NA; CDR3 protein: CAWSSTFSSSYEQYF; CDR3 DNA: TGTGCCTGGAGTTCAACCTTTTCGAGCTCCTACGAGCAGTACTTC
D gene: NA; J gene: TRBJ2-7; V gene: TRBV2; clone size: few; CDR3 protein: CASKTDRGGRYEQYF; CDR3 DNA: TGTGCCAGCAAAACTGATAGAGGGGGTCGGTACGAGCAGTACTTC
D gene: TRBD1; J gene: TRBJ2-1; V gene: TRBV4-1; clone size: few; CDR3 protein: CASSQAGRQGNNEQFF; CDR3 DNA: TGCGCCAGCAGCCAAGCTGGCAGACAGGGAAACAATGAGCAGTTCTTC
D gene: NA; J gene: TRBJ2-2; V gene: TRBV7-8; clone size: NA; CDR3 protein: CASSPRLGGNTGELFF; CDR3 DNA: TGTGCCAGCAGCCCGCGGTTGGGGGGAAACACCGGGGAGCTGTTTTTT
D gene: TRBD1; J gene: TRBJ2-7; V gene: TRBV5-1; clone size: NA; CDR3 protein: CASSGDRGEQYF; CDR3 DNA: TGCGCCAGCAGCGGAGACAGGGGCGAGCAGTACTTC
D gene: TRBD1; J gene: TRBJ2-7; V gene: TRBV7-2; clone size: NA; CDR3 protein: CASSPQGWDTEAYEQYF; CDR3 DNA: TGTGCCAGCAGCCCACAGGGGTGGGACACAGAAGCCTACGAGCAGTACTTC
D gene: NA; J gene: TRBJ2-3; V gene: TRBV24-1; clone size: few; CDR3 protein: CATSDRSLLTDTQYF; CDR3 DNA: TGTGCCACCAGTGATCGGTCACTCCTCACAGATACGCAGTATTTT
D gene: TRBD2; J gene: TRBJ2-1; V gene: TRBV5-1; clone size: few; CDR3 protein: CASSLGNSGVSYNEQFF; CDR3 DNA: TGCGCCAGCAGCTTGGGGAATAGCGGGGTCTCCTACAATGAGCAGTTCTTC
D gene: TRBD2; J gene: TRBJ2-1; V gene: TRBV5-1; clone size: NA; CDR3 protein: CASSLTSGVNNEQFF; CDR3 DNA: TGTGCCAGCAGCTTAACTAGCGGGGTGAACAATGAGCAGTTCTTC
D gene: NA; J gene: TRBJ2-5; V gene: TRBV18; clone size: few; CDR3 protein: CASSPSKTQYF; CDR3 DNA: TGTGCCAGCTCACCTTCAAAGACCCAGTACTTC
D gene: NA; J gene: TRBJ1-1; V gene: TRBV29-1; clone size: NA; CDR3 protein: CSVELGRSEAFF; CDR3 DNA: TGCAGCGTTGAGCTAGGGAGGTCGGAGGCTTTCTTT
D gene: TRBD2; J gene: TRBJ2-5; V gene: TRBV20-1; clone size: NA; CDR3 protein: CSATSGSSETQYF; CDR3 DNA: TGCAGTGCTACAAGCGGGAGCTCAGAGACCCAGTACTTC
D gene: NA; J gene: TRBJ1-4; V gene: TRBV12-3/TRBV12-4; clone size: few; CDR3 protein: CASTLTGRGEKLFF; CDR3 DNA: TGTGCCAGCACCCTTACGGGGAGAGGTGAAAAACTGTTTTTT
D gene: NA; J gene: TRBJ2-1; V gene: TRBV15; clone size: NA; CDR3 protein: CATSEQGNEQFF; CDR3 DNA: TGTGCCACCAGCGAACAGGGAAATGAGCAGTTCTTC
D gene: TRBD2; J gene: TRBJ2-5; V gene: TRBV11-3; clone size: NA; CDR3 protein: CASSSLAGGPSETQYF; CDR3 DNA: TGTGCCAGCAGCTCGCTAGCGGGAGGGCCTTCCGAGACCCAGTACTTC
D gene: NA; J gene: TRBJ2-1; V gene: TRBV6-5; clone size: NA; CDR3 protein: CASSRRGTAIDEQFF; CDR3 DNA: TGTGCCAGCAGTCGACGTGGGACGGCGATCGATGAGCAGTTCTTC
D gene: NA; J gene: TRBJ1-1; V gene: TRBV12-3/TRBV12-4; clone size: few; CDR3 protein: CASSLAGKRAEAFF; CDR3 DNA: TGTGCCAGCAGTTTAGCTGGGAAGCGGGCTGAAGCTTTCTTT
D gene: TRBD2; J gene: TRBJ2-1; V gene: TRBV5-1; clone size: once; CDR3 protein: CASSFQGLETRNEQFF; CDR3 DNA: TGCGCCAGCAGCTTCCAGGGACTAGAAACTCGGAATGAGCAGTTCTTC
D gene: TRBD1; J gene: TRBJ1-1; V gene: TRBV12-3/TRBV12-4; clone size: NA; CDR3 protein: CASTQGAYTEAFF; CDR3 DNA: TGTGCCAGCACCCAGGGGGCCTACACTGAAGCTTTCTTT
D gene: TRBD2; J gene: TRBJ2-1; V gene: TRBV5-1; clone size: NA; CDR3 protein: CASSSGTSGGAINEQFF; CDR3 DNA: TGCGCCAGCAGCTCCGGGACTAGCGGGGGGGCAATCAATGAGCAGTTCTTC
D gene: TRBD1; J gene: TRBJ1-6; V gene: TRBV4-1; clone size: NA; CDR3 protein: CASKQGTDSPLHF; CDR3 DNA: TGCGCCAGCAAACAGGGGACGGATTCACCCCTCCACTTT
D gene: NA; J gene: TRBJ2-1; V gene: TRBV11-2; clone size: many; CDR3 protein: CASSLGLNNEQFF; CDR3 DNA: TGTGCCAGCAGCTTAGGCCTGAACAATGAGCAGTTCTTC
D gene: TRBD1; J gene: TRBJ1-1; V gene: TRBV12-3/TRBV12-4; clone size: NA; CDR3 protein: CASSPDRVGTEAFF; CDR3 DNA: TGTGCCAGCAGTCCGGACAGGGTAGGCACTGAAGCTTTCTTT
D gene: NA; J gene: TRBJ2-7; V gene: TRBV5-1; clone size: NA; CDR3 protein: CASRETGYEQYF; CDR3 DNA: TGCGCCAGCCGTGAGACAGGCTACGAGCAGTACTTC
D gene: NA; J gene: TRBJ1-2; V gene: TRBV29-1; clone size: NA; CDR3 protein: CSVDPGGYTF; CDR3 DNA: TGCAGCGTTGATCCGGGGGGCTACACCTTC
D gene: NA; J gene: TRBJ2-7; V gene: TRBV4-1; clone size: NA; CDR3 protein: CASSQEEGGEQYF; CDR3 DNA: TGCGCCAGCAGCCAAGAGGAGGGCGGCGAGCAGTACTTC
D gene: NA; J gene: TRBJ2-1; V gene: TRBV20-1; clone size: NA; CDR3 protein: CSADPFLSSYNEQFF; CDR3 DNA: TGCAGTGCCGACCCTTTCCTGAGCTCCTACAATGAGCAGTTCTTC
D gene: TRBD1; J gene: TRBJ1-5; V gene: TRBV5-1; clone size: few; CDR3 protein: CASSDGTGGNQPQHF; CDR3 DNA: TGCGCCAGCAGCGATGGGACAGGGGGCAATCAGCCCCAGCATTTT